The 11 T cell receptor beta chains presented below share a single source sample, sequenced in a study of regulatory T cells in long-lasting Graves disease. The time point here: persistent/refractory GD, antithyroid drugs over 5 years with positive TRAb. PBMC-derived RNA was used for the TCR library. iRepertoire HTBI primers and Arm-PCR of CDR3 regions built TCR beta libraries. TCRdb passed the multiplex PCR reads through MiXCR, listing each CDR3 protein once. The sample shows hundreds of thousands of distinct CDR3 sequences, about 20% of them seen only once. This sample comprised peripheral blood mononuclear cells (PBMCs), obtained when the disease was refractory, from a patient treated with antithyroid drugs. The receptors come from a female donor with Graves disease.

The J gene is TRBJ2-2, the V gene TRBV7-9; either TRBD1 or TRBD2 may supply D (5 bases each). V was trimmed by 5 bases and J by 3 bases, leaving 25 bases between them. CDR3 size: 19 residues. CDR1 and CDR2 (germline): SEHNR, FQNEAQ (reference sequence). The CDR3 region is CASSDKYRGTTADTGELFF. CDR3 DNA sequence: TGTGCCAGCAGCGACAAATACCGGGGCACCACGGCCGACACCGGGGAGCTGTTTTTT.

At least ten counts were recorded for this clonotype. The CDR3 loop reads CATSEKETQYF. CDR3 coding DNA: TGTGCCACCAGTGAAAAAGAGACCCAGTACTTC. The chain couples TRBV24-1 to TRBJ2-5; D uncertain. CDR3 length equals 11 residues. In germline, CDR1 is KGHDR, CDR2 SFDVKD. Trimming left V 4 bases short and J 3 bases short, with 2 bases between.

The chain joins TRBV4-1 to TRBJ2-2; a possible D gene is TRBD2 (6 bases). The CDR3 contains 14 residues. The V gene lost 4 bases and the J gene lost 4 bases, with 10 bases spanning the gap. Germline V gene sequence: CDR1 MGHRA, CDR2 YSYEKL. This CDR3 reads CASSPGSLTGELFF. The CDR3, as DNA: TGCGCCAGCAGCCCCGGGAGTCTCACCGGGGAGCTGTTTTTT.

Note on this clonotype: The junction and the germline gene differ at one end; a read error may be behind it. Here the CDR3 DNA reads TGTGCCAGCAGATTAGGACTAGCGGGTAGCAATGAGCAGTTCTTC. Protein product: CASRLGLAGSNEQFF. This chain uses TRBV7-9 with TRBJ2-1; 11 nucleotides line up with TRBD2. Germline V gives CDR1 SEHNR, CDR2 FQNEAQ (reference sequence). The CDR3 covers 15 residues.

The V and J genes are TRBV29-1 and TRBJ2-7, with a tentative D call TRBD2 (7 bases). With 5 bases removed from V and 3 bases from J, the gap between germline ends came to 17 bases. CDR1 is SQVTM, CDR2 ANQGSEA, per germline. The CDR3 consists of 14 residues. CDR3 sequence: CSVHLGGAVYEQYF. Here the CDR3 DNA reads TGCAGCGTTCACTTGGGGGGGGCGGTCTACGAGCAGTACTTC.

This clonotype was counted a single time. V gene TRBV7-2 combines with J gene TRBJ2-1; D is undetermined. V lost 1 base to trimming and J lost 4 bases, with 8 bases between them. The CDR3 extends over 14 amino acids. Germline V gene data show CDR1 as SGHTA and CDR2 as FQGNSA. The CDR3 reads CASSLVTLYNEQFF. The CDR3 DNA sequence: TGTGCCAGCAGCTTAGTTACCTTATACAATGAGCAGTTCTTC.

This clonotype was recorded at least ten times. V usage is TRBV28 and J usage is TRBJ2-5, with D perhaps TRBD1 (6 bases). Germline assignment: CDR1 MDHEN and CDR2 SYDVKM. CDR3 length: 12 residues. Between the trimmed V and J ends, which lost 7 bases and 2 bases, there was a span of 8 bases. CDR3 residues: CASTDRQETQYF. In DNA form, the CDR3 reads TGTGCCAGCACCGACAGGCAAGAGACCCAGTACTTC.

In the case of this clonotype: Given a much more abundant clone one base away, this may be a read error. The chain recombines TRBV27 with TRBJ1-2; no clear D gene. Germline V gives CDR1 MNHEY, CDR2 SMNVEV (reference sequence). The CDR3 covers 15 residues. Deletions cut 4 bases from V and 6 bases from J, with 18 bases between. The CDR3 is CASSSSVIGRNGYTF. Written as DNA, the CDR3 is TGTGCCAGCAGTTCCTCGGTGATAGGGAGGAATGGCTACACCTTC.

Only a few counts were recorded for this clonotype. The chain is built from TRBV28 and TRBJ2-7; 8 nucleotides match TRBD2. Germline trimming cut 7 bases from V and 2 bases from J; bases unmatched to any gene: 13. Looked up from germline, CDR1 is MDHEN and CDR2 is SYDVKM. This CDR3 has 16 amino acids. CDR3 loop: CASIQGSGRPPYEQYF. The CDR3 coding sequence is TGTGCCAGCATCCAAGGAAGCGGGAGACCCCCCTACGAGCAGTACTTC.

The chain recombines TRBV28 with TRBJ2-4; perhaps TRBD2 as D (6 bases). Germline CDR1 reads MDHEN; CDR2 reads SYDVKM. Trimming removed 3 bases at V and 0 bases at J, with 9 bases between. This CDR3 region has 15 residues. The CDR3 region is CASSFSGVAKNIQYF. DNA for the CDR3: TGTGCCAGCAGTTTCTCGGGGGTAGCCAAAAACATTCAGTACTTC.

In its sample, this clonotype was seen many times. The rearrangement uses TRBV3-1 and TRBJ2-5; weak D call: TRBD2 (6 bases). Looked up from germline, CDR1 is LGHDT and CDR2 is YNNKEL (reference sequence). Trimming left V 2 bases short and J 0 bases short, with 10 bases between. The CDR3 loop spans 15 amino acids. The CDR3 loop reads CASSQTSRYQETQYF. The CDR3 DNA reads as TGTGCCAGCAGCCAAACTAGCAGGTACCAAGAGACCCAGTACTTC.